The 29 T cell receptor beta chains below come from one sample, sequenced in a study of blood T cell repertoires in COVID-19. TCRdb's table, derived via immunoSEQ multiplex PCR, lists solely in-frame clones and lacks some. The table lists 200,000 to 300,000 clones, over 75% of them singletons. The material sequenced was peripheral blood. The receptors stem from a human donor in a cohort sampled during active COVID-19.

This chain connects TRBV6-5 to TRBJ1-5, with a tentative D call TRBD1 (6 bases). The CDR3 runs 15 residues. CDR1 MNHEY and CDR2 SVGAGI come from the germline V gene. V was clipped by 7 bases and J by 1 base, with 14 bases between them. The CDR3 is CASTQRGGSNQPQHF. CDR3 sequence (DNA): TGTGCCAGCACCCAAAGGGGGGGAAGCAATCAGCCCCAGCATTTT.

This clone is a singleton in its sample. The chain carries TRBV27 and TRBJ2-7; D is perhaps TRBD2 (5 bases). The CDR3 is 16 residues long. Germline V gives CDR1 MNHEY, CDR2 SMNVEV (reference sequence). V gave up 3 bases and J gave up 0 bases, with 15 bases separating them. CDR3 bases: TGTGCCAGCAGTTTGTACTATAGAGGGAGCTCCTACGAGCAGTACTTC. Protein sequence: CASSLYYRGSSYEQYF.

The chain links TRBV7-2 to TRBJ1-6; TRBD1 agrees at 9 bases. Per germline, CDR1 SGHTA and CDR2 FQGNSA. This CDR3 has 13 residues. V trimming: 5 bases; J trimming: 11 bases; junction bases outside the gene matches: 4. The CDR3 spells CASSTDRGAPLHF. Written as DNA, the CDR3 is TGTGCCAGCAGCACGGACAGGGGTGCACCCCTCCACTTT. Together with reference TRBV7-2 and TRBJ1-6, the CDR3 gives the full variable domain: GAGVSQSPSNKVTEKGKDVELRCDPISGHTALYWYRQSLGQGLEFLIYFQGNSAPDKSGLPSDRFSAERTGGSVSTLTIQRTQQEDSAVYLCASSTDRGAPLHFGNGTRLTVT.

This clone has only a few counts. The chain employs TRBV4-3 and TRBJ2-1; 14 bases match TRBD2. V was pared by 0 bases and J by 12 bases, with 1 base of the junction left unmatched. There are 14 residues in the CDR3. From germline, CDR1 is LGHNA and CDR2 YSLEER. CDR3: CASSQDGLAGGQFF. Here the CDR3 DNA reads TGCGCCAGCAGCCAAGATGGACTAGCGGGGGGGCAGTTCTTC.

This clone was seen ten or more times. This rearrangement joins TRBV15 to TRBJ1-2; TRBD1 matches at 9 bases. Trimming at V came to 5 bases and at J to 4 bases, leaving 8 bases not matched to a gene. The CDR3 consists of 15 residues. CDR1 is LNHNV and CDR2 is YYDKDF in the germline V gene (reference sequence). The CDR3 DNA follows: TGTGCCACCAGCGGACGACAGGGGGTGTCCTATGGCTACACCTTC. Translation gives CATSGRQGVSYGYTF.

The chain uses TRBV6-4 and TRBJ2-1; 11 bases fit TRBD2. After removal of 4 bases from V and 7 bases from J, the junction contained 9 bases not matched to a gene. Germline CDR1 reads MRHNA; CDR2 reads SNTAGT. The CDR3 length is 16 residues. In nucleotides, the CDR3 is TGTGCCAGCAGTGTCAGGCTAGCGGGGGGCCAGAATGAGCAGTTCTTC. Protein sequence: CASSVRLAGGQNEQFF.

This chain connects TRBV3-1 (or the pseudogene TRBV3-2) to TRBJ1-4; 7 bases line up with TRBD1. V was pared by 6 bases and J by 6 bases, with 10 bases of the junction left unmatched. Germline V gene lookup returns CDR1 LGHDT and CDR2 YNNKEL (reference sequence). The CDR3 is made up of 15 amino acids. CDR3 protein: CASSRRQGSDEKLFF. The CDR3 DNA is TGTGCCAGCAGTCGCCGACAGGGCAGCGATGAAAAACTGTTTTTT.

The chain uses TRBV15 and TRBJ1-5; TRBD1 agrees at 7 bases. The CDR3 has 15 residues. J gave up 4 bases and V 4 bases, and 7 bases lay outside the gene matches. Germline CDR1 LNHNV, CDR2 YYDKDF (reference sequence). The CDR3: CATSTGGTDNQPQHF. The CDR3 DNA reads as TGTGCCACCAGCACGGGGGGGACAGATAATCAGCCCCAGCATTTT.

V gene TRBV24-1 combines with J gene TRBJ1-5; TRBD1 matches at 10 bases. Looked up from germline, CDR1 is KGHDR and CDR2 is SFDVKD. The CDR3 consists of 17 residues. The ends lost 7 bases at V and 6 bases at J; junction bases unmatched: 14. CDR3 sequence: CATSPNAGTGVSQPQHF. The CDR3, as DNA: TGTGCCACCAGCCCCAACGCCGGGACAGGGGTTTCTCAGCCCCAGCATTTT.

V and J are TRBV19 and TRBJ1-5; the D gene is possibly TRBD1 (6 bases). The CDR3 loop spans 14 amino acids. The germline gives CDR1 LNHDA, CDR2 SQIVND (reference sequence). The V end lost 5 bases, the J end lost 5 bases, and 13 bases lay between the germline ends. The CDR3 DNA sequence: TGTGCCAGTAGTGATCCAGGGGTATATCAGCCCCAGCATTTT. Translating it yields CASSDPGVYQPQHF.

The chain's CDR3 is CASSYSTPAVVEAFF. As DNA, the CDR3 is TGTGCCAGCAGCTACTCGACACCGGCTGTTGTTGAAGCTTTCTTT. The chain is built from TRBV4-2 and TRBJ1-1; no reliable D call. Trimming took off 5 bases at V and 7 bases at J, with 20 bases between the two ends. CDR3 size: 15 residues. Germline values: CDR1 LGHNA, CDR2 YNFKEQ.

Ten or more counts support this clone. This chain joins TRBV10-3 and TRBJ1-5; D gene ambiguous. In germline, CDR1 is ENHRY, CDR2 SYGVKD. Trimming took 2 bases from V and 10 from J, leaving 24 bases between them. CDR3 length equals 17 residues. In nucleotides, the CDR3 is TGTGCCATCAGTGAGGAAGCGAGGTCGGGGAGGCCCTCTCCCCAGCATTTT. Translation: CAISEEARSGRPSPQHF.

The chain carries TRBV6-5 and TRBJ2-3, with TRBD2 identical over 9 bases. V lost 6 bases and J lost 4; bases outside the gene matches: 5. Per the germline V gene, CDR1 is MNHEY and CDR2 is SVGAGI. The CDR3 runs 14 residues. The CDR3 reads CASRPSGAPDTQYF. In DNA, the CDR3 is TGTGCCAGCAGACCTAGCGGGGCACCAGATACGCAGTATTTT.

The chain is built from TRBV5-1 and TRBJ2-6; 9 bases fit TRBD1. Looked up from germline, CDR1 is SGHRS and CDR2 is YFSETQ. The CDR3 sequence is 17 residues long. J lost 4 bases, V lost 7 bases, and 12 bases had no gene match. CDR3 bases: TGCGCCAGCGCGACGGGGACAGGGCTTCCCGGGGCCAACGTCCTGACTTTC. It specifies CASATGTGLPGANVLTF.

This clone was seen a handful of times. The V call is TRBV5-4, the J call TRBJ2-7, with D hard to call. The germline V gene has CDR1 SGHNT and CDR2 YYREEE (reference sequence). Deletions cut 0 bases from V and 3 bases from J, with 10 bases between. The CDR3 consists of 14 residues. The CDR3 sequence: CASSLDSSIYEQYF. The CDR3 coding sequence is TGTGCCAGCAGCTTGGACAGTTCGATCTACGAGCAGTACTTC.

The V call is TRBV6-5, the J call TRBJ2-2, with D unresolved. The germline gives CDR1 MNHEY, CDR2 SVGAGI. The V and J ends lost 5 bases and 4 bases respectively, with 8 bases between them. This CDR3 region has 13 residues. The DNA of the CDR3 is TGTGCCAGCAGTACGACTGTCACCGGGGAGCTGTTTTTT. Its protein is CASSTTVTGELFF.

V is TRBV6-6 and J is TRBJ1-6; TRBD1 matches at 7 bases. The V gene's germline CDR1 is MNHNY and CDR2 SVGAGI (reference sequence). CDR3 length equals 14 residues. V lost 8 bases to trimming and J lost 7 bases; unmatched junction nucleotides: 8. Here the CDR3 DNA reads TGTGCCAGCGTTCGGACCAGGGGGAATTCACCCCTCCACTTT. It encodes CASVRTRGNSPLHF.

V gene TRBV2 combines with J gene TRBJ2-5; D might be TRBD2 (6 bases). Germline V gene data show CDR1 as SNHLY and CDR2 as FYNNEI. The CDR3 covers 12 residues. CDR3 nucleotides: TGTGCGTCGGAGGGGAGGCATGAGACCCAGTACTTC. Its translation is CASEGRHETQYF.

V usage is TRBV6-6 and J usage is TRBJ2-2, with TRBD2 matching 13 bases. The CDR3 length is 19 residues. V shed 5 bases, J shed 2 bases, and the junction held 11 bases outside the gene matches. Per germline, CDR1 MNHNY and CDR2 SVGAGI (reference sequence). Here the CDR3 DNA reads TGTGCCAGCAGTCCACGACTAGCGGGGGGCGTACCCAACACCGGGGAGCTGTTTTTT. Protein: CASSPRLAGGVPNTGELFF.

On this clone: The junction and the germline gene differ at one end; a read error may be behind it. Written as DNA, the CDR3 is TGCAGCGTAGAAGGGGGAGCGGACACTGAAGCTTTCTTT. As protein: CSVEGGADTEAFF. The V and J genes are TRBV29-1 and TRBJ1-1; D might be TRBD1 (6 bases). The CDR3 is 13 amino acids. Germline CDR1 reads SQVTM; CDR2 reads ANQGSEA.

This clone came up once. The V gene is TRBV28, the J gene TRBJ2-7; 11 bases are a match to TRBD1. CDR1 and CDR2 (germline): MDHEN, SYDVKM. The CDR3 is 16 residues long. Unmatched junction bases numbered 9, after V lost 4 bases and J lost 4 bases. The CDR3 DNA follows: TGTGCCAGCAGTTCTGTGTCCGGGACAGGGGGTTACGAGCAGTACTTC. It codes for CASSSVSGTGGYEQYF.

The chain has TRBV7-9 and TRBJ2-1; 7 nucleotides line up with TRBD1. J lost 0 bases, V lost 5 bases, and 4 bases had no gene match. From germline, CDR1 is SEHNR and CDR2 FQNEAQ (reference sequence). CDR3 length: 15 residues. CDR3 in amino acids: CASSGGQPSYNEQFF. The CDR3, as DNA: TGTGCCAGCAGCGGGGGACAGCCCTCCTACAATGAGCAGTTCTTC.

This clone showed up just a few times. The CDR3 DNA reads TGTGCCAGCAGCCCCCGGACTACCTTATCACTAAATGAGCAGTTCTTC. Amino acid sequence: CASSPRTTLSLNEQFF. This sequence joins TRBV27 and TRBJ2-1; maybe TRBD2 (6 bases). This CDR3 has 16 residues. CDR1 and CDR2 from the germline V gene are MNHEY and SMNVEV (reference sequence). The ends were cut back, 6 bases at V and 7 bases at J, with 22 bases in the middle.

The chain joins TRBV5-1 to TRBJ2-3, with D maybe TRBD2 (6 bases). V shed 4 bases and J shed 1 base, with 13 bases lying between them. Germline V CDR1 and CDR2: SGHRS, YFSETQ. The CDR3 runs to 15 residues. The CDR3 here is CASSILAPGTDTQYF. CDR3 nucleotides: TGCGCCAGCAGCATACTAGCACCGGGCACAGATACGCAGTATTTT.

The rearrangement uses TRBV6-5 and TRBJ1-4, with D unresolved. V was shortened by 5 bases and J by 3 bases, with 13 bases between the two germline ends. Germline V lookup: CDR1 MNHEY, CDR2 SVGAGI. The CDR3 is 15 amino acids. CDR3 sequence: CASSPTGVANEKLFF. CDR3 DNA sequence: TGTGCCAGCAGTCCTACCGGGGTGGCTAATGAAAAACTGTTTTTT.

As to this clone: Other DNA sequences in the sample encode the same CDR3. The chain carries TRBV20-1 and TRBJ2-5; 11 bases are shared with TRBD2. The CDR3 contains 14 residues. The germline V gene has CDR1 DFQATT and CDR2 SNEGSKA (reference sequence). J lost 5 bases, V lost 3 bases, and 5 bases had no gene match. The CDR3 reads CSASLAGGPETQYF. Here the CDR3 DNA reads TGCAGTGCTAGTTTAGCGGGAGGGCCCGAGACCCAGTACTTC.

The chain combines TRBV7-2 with TRBJ1-1; D is possibly TRBD1 (6 bases). Trimming removed 3 bases at V and 5 bases at J, with 10 bases between. There are 13 residues in the CDR3. Germline CDR1 SGHTA, CDR2 FQGNSA. The CDR3 bases are TGTGCCAGCAGCTTCCAGGGGTTAACTGAAGCTTTCTTT. This codes for CASSFQGLTEAFF.

This chain joins TRBV18 and TRBJ2-2; 7 bases are shared with TRBD1. CDR3 size: 16 residues. With V trimmed by 5 bases and J by 1 base, 7 bases remained unmatched. The germline V gene encodes CDR1 KGHSH and CDR2 LQKENI. The CDR3, as DNA: TGTGCCAGCTCAACCGGGACAGACCTGAACACCGGGGAGCTGTTTTTT. The encoded protein is CASSTGTDLNTGELFF.

This clone was observed a few times. The rearrangement uses TRBV5-1 and TRBJ2-1, with a weak D call TRBD1 (6 bases). V shed 1 base and J shed 7 bases, with 9 bases lying between them. Germline CDR1 and CDR2: SGHRS and YFSETQ. The CDR3 extends over 13 amino acids. Written as DNA, the CDR3 is TGCGCCAGCAGCTTGACAGGGCGGAATGAGCAGTTCTTC. Protein product: CASSLTGRNEQFF.